Below, one T cell receptor beta chain is given with its context. This sample was taken from a study of shared clonotypes between healthy human individuals. Generated by immunoSEQ multiplex PCR, the TCRdb table keeps only in-frame clones and is missing some. The sample contains some 480,000 clones, about 80% of which appear only once. Germline CDR1 reads MDHEN; CDR2 reads SYDVKM. This CDR3 is 12 amino acids long. V lost 6 bases, J lost 3 bases, and 2 bases stayed unmatched. This chain joins TRBV28 and TRBJ2-7, with 7 bases aligning to TRBD1. This clonotype originated in a woman in her forties in good health. Some clones in this sample may be carry-over from other donors' samples. The sample comprised PBMCs. CDR3 DNA sequence: TGTGCCAGCAGCGGGGACAGCTACGAGCAGTACTTC. This sequence encodes CASSGDSYEQYF.